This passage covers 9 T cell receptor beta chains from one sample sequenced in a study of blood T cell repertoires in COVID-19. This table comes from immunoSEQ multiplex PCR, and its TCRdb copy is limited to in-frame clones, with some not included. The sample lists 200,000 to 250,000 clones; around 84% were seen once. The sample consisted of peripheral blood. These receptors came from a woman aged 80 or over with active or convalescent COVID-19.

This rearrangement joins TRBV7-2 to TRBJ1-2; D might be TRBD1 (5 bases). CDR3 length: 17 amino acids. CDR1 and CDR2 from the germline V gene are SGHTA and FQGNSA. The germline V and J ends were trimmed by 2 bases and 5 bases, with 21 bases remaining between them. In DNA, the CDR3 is TGTGCCAGCAGCTTATTCGGGCAGGGCGCGGATAGGTATGGCTACACCTTC. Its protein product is CASSLFGQGADRYGYTF.

In nucleotides, the CDR3 is TGTGCCAGCAGTTTCCCGGGGAGCCATACGCAGTATTTT. Protein sequence: CASSFPGSHTQYF. The chain combines TRBV6-2 or TRBV6-3 with TRBJ2-3, with D maybe TRBD2 (5 bases). The CDR3 spans 13 residues. Germline CDR1 reads MNHEY; CDR2 reads SVGEGT. The ends were cut back, 4 bases at V and 7 bases at J, with 12 bases in the middle.

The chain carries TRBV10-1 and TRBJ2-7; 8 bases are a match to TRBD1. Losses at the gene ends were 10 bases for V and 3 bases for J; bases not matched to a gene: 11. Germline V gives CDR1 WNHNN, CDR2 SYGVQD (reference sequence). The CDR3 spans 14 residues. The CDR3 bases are TGCGCCAACTGTAGGACAGGGAACATCTACGAGCAGTACTTC. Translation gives CANCRTGNIYEQYF.

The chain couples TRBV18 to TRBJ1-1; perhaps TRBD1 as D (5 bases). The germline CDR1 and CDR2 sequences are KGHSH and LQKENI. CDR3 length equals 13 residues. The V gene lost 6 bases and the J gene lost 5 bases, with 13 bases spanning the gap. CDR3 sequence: CASSPGTRTEAFF. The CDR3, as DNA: TGTGCCAGCTCCCCCGGGACTCGGACTGAAGCTTTCTTT.

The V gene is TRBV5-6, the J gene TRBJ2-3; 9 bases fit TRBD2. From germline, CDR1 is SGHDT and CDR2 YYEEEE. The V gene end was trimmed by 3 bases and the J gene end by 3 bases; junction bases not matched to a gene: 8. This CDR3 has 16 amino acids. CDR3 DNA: TGTGCCAGCAGCTCGTGGGTTAGCGGGGGTACAGATACGCAGTATTTT. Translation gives CASSSWVSGGTDTQYF.

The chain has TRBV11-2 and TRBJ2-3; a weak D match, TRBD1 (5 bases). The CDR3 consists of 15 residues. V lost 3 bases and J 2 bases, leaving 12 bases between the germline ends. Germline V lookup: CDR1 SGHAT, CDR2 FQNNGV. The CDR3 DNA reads TGTGCCAGCAGCTTTGGGGCGAAGGCCACAGATACGCAGTATTTT. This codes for CASSFGAKATDTQYF.

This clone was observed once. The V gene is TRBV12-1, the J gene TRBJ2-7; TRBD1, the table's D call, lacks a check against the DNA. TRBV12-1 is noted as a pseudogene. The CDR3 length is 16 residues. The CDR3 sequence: CASSFPSRDRGHEQYF. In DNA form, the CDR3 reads TGTGCCAGCAGCTTCCCCTCGCGGGACAGGGGTCACGAGCAGTACTTC.

CDR3 in amino acids: CASSLDRGWPTEAFF. In DNA, the CDR3 is TGTGCCAGCAGTTTGGACAGGGGGTGGCCCACTGAAGCTTTCTTT. V usage is TRBV27 and J usage is TRBJ1-1, with 10 bases aligning to TRBD1. Germline V gene sequence: CDR1 MNHEY, CDR2 SMNVEV (reference sequence). V lost 3 bases, J lost 4 bases, and 5 bases stayed unmatched. CDR3 size: 15 residues.

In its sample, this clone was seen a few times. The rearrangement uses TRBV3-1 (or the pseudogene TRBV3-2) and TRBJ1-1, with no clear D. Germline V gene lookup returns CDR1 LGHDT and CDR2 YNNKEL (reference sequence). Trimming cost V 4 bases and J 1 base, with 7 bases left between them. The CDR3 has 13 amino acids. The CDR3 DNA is TGTGCCAGCAGCCCCAGAGGGAACACTGAAGCTTTCTTT. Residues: CASSPRGNTEAFF.